This is a list of T cell receptor beta chains from one sample in a study of T cell repertoires in cytomegalovirus infection. No cognate antigen is known for these TCRs. TCRdb recomputed calls from the reads with MiXCR, one row per CDR3 protein. The sample records hundreds of thousands of distinct CDR3 sequences, approximately 30% being singletons. The source was cultured CD8+ T cells from PBMCs, collected from culture after CMV antigen stimulation. Every receptor here comes from a human donor in good health (CMV status not recorded). Some clones in this sample may be carry-over from other donors' samples. The CDR3 runs from the conserved cysteine through the conserved F or W. D genes are given only for firm matches. Size values are once, few and many counts, or a class for expanded clones, and some rows have none.

CASSSGTGTEAFF	TGTGCCAGCAGCTCCGGGACGGGCACTGAAGCTTTCTTT	-	TRBV7-2	many	TRBJ1-1
CASRAMDSNEQYF	TGTGCCAGTAGGGCGATGGACAGCAACGAGCAGTACTTC	-	TRBV19	many	TRBJ2-7
CASSEGGEEFF	TGTGCCAGCAGTGAAGGGGGCGAAGAGTTCTTC	-	TRBV2	-	TRBJ2-1
CAISVTQKETQYF	TGTGCCATCAGTGTTACCCAGAAAGAGACCCAGTACTTC	-	TRBV10-3	once	TRBJ2-5
CASSPPNRIAKNIQYF	TGTGCCAGCAGCCCCCCTAACCGTATAGCCAAAAACATTCAGTACTTC	-	TRBV7-9	few	TRBJ2-4
CASSPGTGTGNTIYF	TGCGCCAGCAGCCCTGGGACAGGGACTGGAAACACCATATATTTT	TRBD1	TRBV4-1	-	TRBJ1-3
CASSYLPRVQGNSPLHF	TGTGCCAGCAGTTACTTACCCAGGGTTCAGGGGAATTCACCCCTCCACTTT	-	TRBV6-5	-	TRBJ1-6
CASSPGRKSGYTF	TGTGCCAGCAGCCCGGGACGGAAGAGCGGCTACACCTTC	-	TRBV7-2	many	TRBJ1-2
CASSPPEGPRRDEQFF	TGTGCCAGCTCACCACCGGAGGGACCCCGCCGGGATGAGCAGTTCTTC	-	TRBV18	-	TRBJ2-1
CASSPGRLEPFF	TGTGCCAGCAGTCCGGGACGCCTGGAACCTTTCTTT	-	TRBV12-3/TRBV12-4	-	TRBJ1-1
CASSLVAVRDIGDNEQFF	TGTGCCAGCAGCTTAGTAGCGGTGCGCGACATTGGGGACAATGAGCAGTTCTTC	-	TRBV11-2	-	TRBJ2-1
CASSESWTLTYEQYF	TGTGCCAGCAGTGAGAGTTGGACCCTAACCTACGAGCAGTACTTC	-	TRBV2	few	TRBJ2-7
CVSSLALDGTYEQYF	TGTGTCAGCAGCTTAGCGCTGGACGGGACCTACGAGCAGTACTTC	-	TRBV7-6	few	TRBJ2-7
CASSVTRDTGELFF	TGTGCCAGCAGCGTTACTAGGGACACCGGGGAGCTGTTTTTT	-	TRBV7-9	-	TRBJ2-2
CASSLAGLNLYNEQFF	TGTGCCAGCAGCTTAGCTGGGCTCAACCTCTACAATGAGCAGTTCTTC	-	TRBV7-6	few	TRBJ2-1
CASSYGQGAETQYF	TGTGCCAGCAGCTACGGACAGGGGGCCGAGACCCAGTACTTC	TRBD1	TRBV7-6	few	TRBJ2-5
CASSFSTYYNEQFF	TGTGCCAGCAGCTTTTCCACCTACTACAATGAGCAGTTCTTC	-	TRBV5-4	few	TRBJ2-1
CASSSRTGRGVPGETQYF	TGTGCCAGCAGCAGTCGGACAGGGAGAGGGGTACCAGGAGAGACCCAGTACTTC	TRBD1	TRBV7-4	-	TRBJ2-5
CASSQDGAHTGELFF	TGCGCCAGCAGCCAAGATGGGGCACACACCGGGGAGCTGTTTTTT	-	TRBV4-1	-	TRBJ2-2
CASSHRQAPMNTEAFF	TGCGCCAGCAGCCACCGACAGGCGCCCATGAACACTGAAGCTTTCTTT	-	TRBV4-3	-	TRBJ1-1
CASSEYFFEGGQDTGELFF	TGTGCCAGCAGTGAATATTTCTTCGAGGGGGGGCAAGACACCGGGGAGCTGTTTTTT	-	TRBV25-1	-	TRBJ2-2
CASSNGQGYEQYF	TGCGCCAGCAGTAATGGACAGGGCTACGAGCAGTACTTC	TRBD1	TRBV5-1	few	TRBJ2-7
CASSYSPAALTEAFF	TGTGCCAGCAGTTACTCGCCAGCGGCGCTCACTGAAGCTTTCTTT	-	TRBV6-8	once	TRBJ1-1
CASSQDGDGPYNEQFF	TGCGCCAGCAGCCAAGACGGGGACGGGCCATACAATGAGCAGTTCTTC	-	TRBV4-3	-	TRBJ2-1
CASSLANSGNTIYF	TGTGCCAGCAGTTTAGCAAACTCTGGAAACACCATATATTTT	-	TRBV12-3/TRBV12-4	many	TRBJ1-3
CVSSLGSAGELFF	TGTGTCAGCAGCTTGGGTAGCGCCGGGGAGCTGTTTTTT	-	TRBV5-3	-	TRBJ2-2
CASSSTDRRNSPLHF	TGTGCCAGCTCTTCTACGGACAGAAGGAATTCACCCCTCCACTTT	-	TRBV18	few	TRBJ1-6
CASSGFWGQTGELFF	TGCGCCAGCAGCGGGTTCTGGGGGCAGACCGGGGAGCTGTTTTTT	-	TRBV4-1	-	TRBJ2-2
CASSLAGQGVGDGYTF	TGTGCCAGCAGCCTTGCGGGACAGGGAGTTGGTGATGGCTACACCTTC	TRBD1	TRBV3-1	-	TRBJ1-2
CASSMGGQPQHF	TGTGCCAGTAGTATGGGCGGCCAGCCCCAGCATTTT	-	TRBV19	-	TRBJ1-5
CASSYGQRPLTEAFF	TGTGCCAGCAGTTACGGACAGAGACCTTTGACTGAAGCTTTCTTT	-	TRBV6-5	few	TRBJ1-1
CATSRDRRPTEGDQPQHF	TGTGCCACCAGCAGAGATCGAAGGCCGACGGAGGGGGATCAGCCCCAGCATTTT	-	TRBV15	-	TRBJ1-5
CSVPLGQDTYGYTF	TGCAGCGTTCCACTGGGACAGGATACCTATGGCTACACCTTC	TRBD1	TRBV29-1	-	TRBJ1-2
CASSIGGPRNEQFF	TGTGCCAGTAGTATCGGGGGGCCGAGAAATGAGCAGTTCTTC	-	TRBV19	few	TRBJ2-1
CASSLAVVGGNEETQYF	TGTGCCAGCAGCTTAGCGGTGGTGGGGGGCAATGAGGAGACCCAGTACTTC	-	TRBV7-2	many	TRBJ2-5
CASSLSRTSGGLEQYF	TGTGCCAGCAGCTTATCCCGAACTAGCGGGGGTCTCGAGCAGTACTTC	TRBD2	TRBV7-8	few	TRBJ2-7
CASSGPGSYKQYF	TGTGCCAGCTCTGGGCCAGGGTCCTACAAGCAGTACTTC	-	TRBV7-2	-	TRBJ2-7
CASSQKGGGDTQYF	TGCGCCAGCAGCCAGAAGGGGGGGGGAGATACGCAGTATTTT	-	TRBV4-3	-	TRBJ2-3
CASSLVVALGQGNEQYF	TGTGCCAGCAGCTTAGTTGTAGCGTTGGGACAGGGGAACGAGCAGTACTTC	TRBD1	TRBV7-6	few	TRBJ2-7
CASSLAQATNEKLFF	TGTGCCAGCAGTTTAGCCCAAGCAACTAATGAAAAACTGTTTTTT	-	TRBV12-3/TRBV12-4	-	TRBJ1-4